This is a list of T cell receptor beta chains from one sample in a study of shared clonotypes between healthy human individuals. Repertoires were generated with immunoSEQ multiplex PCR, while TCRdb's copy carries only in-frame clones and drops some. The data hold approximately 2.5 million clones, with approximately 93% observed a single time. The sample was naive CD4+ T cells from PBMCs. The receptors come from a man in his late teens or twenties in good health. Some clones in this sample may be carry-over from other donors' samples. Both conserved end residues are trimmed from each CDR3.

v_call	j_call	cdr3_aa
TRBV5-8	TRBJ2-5	ASSEGLAGQETQY
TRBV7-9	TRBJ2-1	ASSPGQGVVVNEQF
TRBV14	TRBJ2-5	ASSPDSGTSKRGGETQY
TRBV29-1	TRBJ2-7	SVGDRADLGGSYEQY
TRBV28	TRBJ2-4	ASRSGGLEKNIQY
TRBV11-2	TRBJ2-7	ASSIDMSSYEQY
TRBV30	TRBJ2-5	AWSKSGETQY
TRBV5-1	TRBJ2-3	ASSLDPSPTDTQY
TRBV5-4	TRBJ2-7	ASSLTGNSYEQY
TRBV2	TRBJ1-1	ASREGTGSTEAF
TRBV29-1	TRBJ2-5	SAGTVPQETQY
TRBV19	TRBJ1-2	ASSNPGGADYGYT
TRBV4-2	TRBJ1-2	ASSQHGVGYT
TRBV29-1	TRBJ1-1	SVEVWGLGAF
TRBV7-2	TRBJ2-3	ASSLAVLADTQY
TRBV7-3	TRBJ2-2	ASSPRPSGGTGELF
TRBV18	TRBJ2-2	ASSASGMNTGELF
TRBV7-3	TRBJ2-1	ASSLSRDHRDEQF
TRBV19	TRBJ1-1	ASSIDRGGWAF
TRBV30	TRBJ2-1	AWSAPPVSYNEQF
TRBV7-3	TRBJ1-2	ASSLQGAYGYT
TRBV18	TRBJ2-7	ASSPETGLYEQY
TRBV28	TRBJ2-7	ASRPQPADNYEQY
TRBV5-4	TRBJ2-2	ASSLEQGGELF
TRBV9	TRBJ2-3	ASSFSTGPDTQY
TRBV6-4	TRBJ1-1	ASRRGPSTEAF
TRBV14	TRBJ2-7	ASSQVASGFYEQY
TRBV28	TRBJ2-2	ASRRPGSTGELF
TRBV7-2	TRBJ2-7	ASSRGSSEQY
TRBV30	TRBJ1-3	AWSVFRGRQGNTIY
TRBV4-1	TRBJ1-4	ASRWGGANEKLF
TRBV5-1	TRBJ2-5	ASSWTSGQETQY
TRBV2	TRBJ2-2	ASRGVEGIGELF
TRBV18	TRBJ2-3	ASSPRVTKTTDTQY
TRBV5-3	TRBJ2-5	ARSFLQGPKTQY
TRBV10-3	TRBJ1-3	AISPAGARAGNTIY
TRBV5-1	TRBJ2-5	ASSWGLAGEETQY
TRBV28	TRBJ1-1	ASSLVDKANTEAF
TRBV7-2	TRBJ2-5	ASSSRLAGAETQY
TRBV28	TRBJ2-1	ASSTGGSSYNEQF
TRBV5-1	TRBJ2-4	ASSLPEEAKNIQY
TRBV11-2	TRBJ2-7	ASSPQGGTGEQY
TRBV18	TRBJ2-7	ASSPELPGQGSYEQY